This T cell receptor (beta chain) was identified in a study of blood T cell repertoires in COVID-19. Study-level information: Samples taken during acute and convalescent COVID-19 were collected in the United States, Italy and Spain. The cDNA or gDNA used as material had been derived from T cells, B-cell-depleted T cells, or PBMCs.

Germline V gene lookup returns CDR1 PRHDT and CDR2 FYEKMQ (reference sequence). The CDR3 is 17 residues long. The trim removed 0 bases at V and 8 bases at J, leaving 7 bases unmatched. The authors' processing: Researchers report that nucleated cell counts were estimated from reference gene primer amplification. TCRdb keeps only in-frame clones here, not all; method: immunoSEQ multiplex PCR. D and trimming come from the DNA, and the V and J calls and clone size come from that table. Of 45,000 to 70,000 clones listed, over 75% are singletons. The clonotype originates from a man in his fifties or sixties with acute or convalescent COVID-19. V is TRBV13 and J is TRBJ2-1; TRBD2 aligns across 13 bases. Sample: peripheral blood. CDR3: CASSLGVPTSGGDEQFF. Here the CDR3 DNA reads TGTGCCAGCAGCTTAGGTGTTCCCACTAGCGGGGGGGATGAGCAGTTCTTC.